The clone carrying this T cell receptor beta chain was counted many times. Its antigen is as yet unknown. Preparation of naive CD8 libraries involved roughly 19,000 to 1,100,000 sorted cells and 10%, 30% or 50% RNA. A CD8+CD4-CCR7+CD45RA+ phenotype served as the sorting definition for naive CD8 T cells. This entry belongs to a study of molecular identifiers for immune sequencing clone quantification. Across the study: Naive CD8 RNA (approximately 20,000 or 100,000 cells) was divided into five aliquots, with four sequenced.

TCRdb passed the PCR reads through MiXCR, listing each CDR3 protein once. The table records about 640,000 distinct CDR3 sequences, about 20% of them present only once. Whole-study findings and limits: Clones that exceeded 20 RNA copies held over 99% of effector molecules, yet under 1% in naive cells.

The germline gives CDR1 LGHNA, CDR2 YSLEER. Germline trimming cut 2 bases from V and 1 base from J; bases unmatched to any gene: 3. This CDR3 has 15 amino acids. The source material was naive CD8+ T cells from blood, with Jurkat cell RNA spiked in. Stated subset: FACS-sorted CD8+CD4-CCR7+CD45RA+ naive T cells. The chain carries TRBV4-3 and TRBJ2-3, with 7 positions matching TRBD2. This TCR derives from a human donor in good health. Some libraries in this study had Jurkat cell RNA spiked in. In nucleotides, the CDR3 is TGCGCCAGCAGCCAAAGCGGGGTGGGCACAGATACGCAGTATTTT. Translated, it gives CASSQSGVGTDTQYF.